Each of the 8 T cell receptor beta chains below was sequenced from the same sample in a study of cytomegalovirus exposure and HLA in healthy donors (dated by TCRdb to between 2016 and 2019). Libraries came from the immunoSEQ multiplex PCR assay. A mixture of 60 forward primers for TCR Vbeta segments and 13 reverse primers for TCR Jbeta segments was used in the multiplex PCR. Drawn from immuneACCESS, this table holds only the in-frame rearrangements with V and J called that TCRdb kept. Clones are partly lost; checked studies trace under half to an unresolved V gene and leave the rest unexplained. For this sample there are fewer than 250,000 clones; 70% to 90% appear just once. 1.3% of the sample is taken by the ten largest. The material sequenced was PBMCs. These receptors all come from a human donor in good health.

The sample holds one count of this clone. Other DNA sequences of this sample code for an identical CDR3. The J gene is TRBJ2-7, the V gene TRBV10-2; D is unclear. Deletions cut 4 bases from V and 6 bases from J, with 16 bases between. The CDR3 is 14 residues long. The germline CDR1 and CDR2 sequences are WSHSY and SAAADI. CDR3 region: CASSGLARFSEQYF. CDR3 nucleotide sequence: TGCGCCAGCAGTGGTCTGGCCCGCTTCTCCGAGCAGTACTTC.

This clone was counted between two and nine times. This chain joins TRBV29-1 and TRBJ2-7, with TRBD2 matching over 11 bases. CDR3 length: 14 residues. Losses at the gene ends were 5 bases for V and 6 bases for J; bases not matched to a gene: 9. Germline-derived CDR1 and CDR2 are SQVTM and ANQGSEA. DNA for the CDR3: TGCAGCGTTAATAGCGGGAGGGAACTACGCGAGCAGTACTTC. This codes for CSVNSGRELREQYF.

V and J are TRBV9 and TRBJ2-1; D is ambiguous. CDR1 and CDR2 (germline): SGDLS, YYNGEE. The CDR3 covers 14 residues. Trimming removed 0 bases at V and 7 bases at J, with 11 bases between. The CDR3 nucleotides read TGTGCCAGCAGCGTAGTAAGTATTGAGAATGAGCAGTTCTTC. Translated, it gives CASSVVSIENEQFF. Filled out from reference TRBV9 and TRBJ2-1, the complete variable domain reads DSGVTQTPKHLITATGQRVTLRCSPRSGDLSVYWYQQSLDQGLQFLIQYYNGEERAKGNILERFSAQQFPDLHSELNLSSLELGDSALYFCASSVVSIENEQFFGPGTRLTVL.

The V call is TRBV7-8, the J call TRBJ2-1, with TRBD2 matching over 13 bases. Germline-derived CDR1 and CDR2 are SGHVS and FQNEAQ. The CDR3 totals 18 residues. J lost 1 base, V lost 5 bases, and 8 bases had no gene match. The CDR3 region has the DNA TGTGCCAGCAGCACCGGACTAGCGGGAGTTTGGTCCTACAATGAGCAGTTCTTC. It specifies CASSTGLAGVWSYNEQFF.

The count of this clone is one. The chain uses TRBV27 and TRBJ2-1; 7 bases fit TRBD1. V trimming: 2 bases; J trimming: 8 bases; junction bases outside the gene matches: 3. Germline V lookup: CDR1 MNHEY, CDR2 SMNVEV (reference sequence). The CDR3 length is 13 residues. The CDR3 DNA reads TGTGCCAGCAGTTTAAGGGGGCTGGATGAGCAGTTCTTC. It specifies CASSLRGLDEQFF.

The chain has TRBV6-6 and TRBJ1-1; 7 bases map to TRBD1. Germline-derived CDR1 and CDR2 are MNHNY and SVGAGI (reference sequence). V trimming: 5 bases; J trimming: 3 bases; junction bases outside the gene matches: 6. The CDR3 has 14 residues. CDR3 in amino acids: CASSNTGAHTEAFF. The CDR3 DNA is TGTGCCAGCAGTAACACAGGGGCGCACACTGAAGCTTTCTTT.

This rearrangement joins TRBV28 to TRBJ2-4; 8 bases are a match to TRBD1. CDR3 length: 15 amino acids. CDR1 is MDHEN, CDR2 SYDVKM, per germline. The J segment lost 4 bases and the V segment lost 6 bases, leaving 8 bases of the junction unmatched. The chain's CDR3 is CASSQGQVTKNIQYF. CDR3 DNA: TGTGCCAGCAGCCAGGGACAGGTGACAAAAAACATTCAGTACTTC.

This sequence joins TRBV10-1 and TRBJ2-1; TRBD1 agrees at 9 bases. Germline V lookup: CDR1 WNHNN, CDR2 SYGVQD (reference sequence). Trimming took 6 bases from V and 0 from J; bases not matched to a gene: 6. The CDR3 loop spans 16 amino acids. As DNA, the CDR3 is TGCGCCAGCAGCAGTGGACAGGGGAGCTCCTACAATGAGCAGTTCTTC. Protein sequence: CASSSGQGSSYNEQFF.